In this sample, the clone carrying this T cell receptor (beta chain) turned up a few times. The data were obtained in a study of shared clonotypes between healthy human individuals. Germline V gene sequence: CDR1 SQVTM, CDR2 ANQGSEA. V lost 5 bases and J lost 7; bases outside the gene matches: 5. This CDR3 region has 13 residues. Per sorted-subset replicate PCR, input was about 180 ng DNA, representing roughly 28,000 T cell genomes. Clones were sequenced by immunoSEQ multiplex PCR, and TCRdb holds only the in-frame ones, with some missing. Of approximately 940,000 clones listed, about three quarters are singletons.

Sequencing was performed on memory CD4+ T cells sorted from blood. Described subset: CD45RA-negative fraction. The source of this sequence is a man between 18 and 35 years old in good health. The chain links TRBV29-1 to TRBJ1-4; 9 bases line up with TRBD1. The CDR3 region is CSVPGTGSEKLFF. The CDR3 DNA follows: TGCAGCGTTCCCGGGACAGGGTCTGAAAAACTGTTTTTT.